This T cell receptor (beta chain) was captured by sequencing in a study of molecular identifiers for immune sequencing clone quantification. The CDR3 sequence is 16 residues long. The V end was cut by 6 bases, the J end by 0 bases, with 14 bases between. TCRdb reprocessed the PCR reads with MiXCR, giving one entry per CDR3 protein. This table has about 640,000 distinct CDR3 sequences, less than 20% appearing once. The sample holds many counts of this clonotype. The clonotype was recovered from a human donor in good health. Some libraries in this study had Jurkat cell RNA spiked in. Sequenced: naive CD8+ T cells from blood, with Jurkat cell RNA spiked in. Subset noted: FACS-sorted CD8+CD4-CCR7+CD45RA+ naive T cells. The chain joins TRBV12-3 or TRBV12-4 to TRBJ1-4, with unresolved D. CDR3 sequence (DNA): TGTGCCAGCAGCCTCCAACGGGATCCAACTAATGAAAAACTGTTTTTT. It yields the protein CASSLQRDPTNEKLFF.